This TCR beta chain was obtained from a study of T cell repertoires in cytomegalovirus infection. V was shortened by 8 bases and J by 1 base, with 11 bases between the two germline ends. The CDR3 consists of 14 residues. Looked up from germline, CDR1 is LNHDA and CDR2 is SQIVND (reference sequence). TCRdb reprocessed the reads via MiXCR and lists one record per CDR3 protein. The data show thousands of distinct CDR3 sequences, around 59% seen once. This clonotype was detected many times. Its target is not known. The specimen sequenced was PBMCs, sequenced either directly or after in vitro stimulation (not recorded which). This clonotype was obtained from a human donor in good health (CMV status not recorded). Some clones in this sample may be carry-over from other donors' samples. The genes are TRBV19 and TRBJ2-2, with D perhaps matching TRBD1 (6 bases). DNA for the CDR3: TGTGCCAGTGCCCCGACAGGGAACACCGGGGAGCTGTTTTTT. This encodes CASAPTGNTGELFF.